The clone carrying this TCR beta chain has more than one count but fewer than ten. The target antigen is unknown. This sample is drawn from a study of radiation and T cells in renal cell carcinoma. The study's findings and limits: From baseline, blood top tumor clonotypes peaked at 2 weeks post-radiation.

This table comes from immunoSEQ multiplex PCR, and its TCRdb copy is limited to in-frame clones, with some not included. The sample consists of more than 150,000 clones, roughly 87% of them appearing once. Germline V CDR1 and CDR2: MDHEN, SYDVKM. Deletions cut 5 bases from V and 4 bases from J, with 14 bases between. CDR3 length: 14 residues. Described time point: blood 2 weeks post-SBRT. Treatment reported: 15 Gy SBRT to primary tumor, nephrectomy 4 weeks later. The starting material was blood, obtained from a patient whose treatment included radiotherapy and nephrectomy. The receptor comes from a woman aged 50 to 60 with renal cell carcinoma. V is TRBV28 and J is TRBJ1-2; no definite D call. CDR3 protein: CASSGTFPPYGYTF. DNA for the CDR3: TGTGCCAGCAGTGGAACGTTCCCGCCCTATGGCTACACCTTC.